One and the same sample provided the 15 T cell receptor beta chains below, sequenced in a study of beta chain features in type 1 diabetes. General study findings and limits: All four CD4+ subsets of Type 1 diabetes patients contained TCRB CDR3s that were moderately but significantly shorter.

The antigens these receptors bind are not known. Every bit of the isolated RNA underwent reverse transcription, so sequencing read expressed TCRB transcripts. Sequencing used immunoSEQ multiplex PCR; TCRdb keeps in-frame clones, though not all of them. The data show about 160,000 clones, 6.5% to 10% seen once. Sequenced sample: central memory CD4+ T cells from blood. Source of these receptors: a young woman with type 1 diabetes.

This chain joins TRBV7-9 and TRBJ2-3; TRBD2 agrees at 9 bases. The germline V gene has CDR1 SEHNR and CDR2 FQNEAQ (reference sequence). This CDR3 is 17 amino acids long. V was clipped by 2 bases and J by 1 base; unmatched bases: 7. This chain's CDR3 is CASSLRRGGQGTDTQYF. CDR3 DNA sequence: TGTGCCAGCAGCTTACGGCGGGGGGGCCAGGGCACAGATACGCAGTATTTT.

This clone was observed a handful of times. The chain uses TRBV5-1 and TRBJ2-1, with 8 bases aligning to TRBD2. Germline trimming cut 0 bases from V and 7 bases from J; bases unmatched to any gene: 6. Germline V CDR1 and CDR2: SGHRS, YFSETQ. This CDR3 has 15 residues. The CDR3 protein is CASSLGGLGGNEQFF. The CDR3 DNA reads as TGCGCCAGCAGCTTGGGGGGACTAGGGGGTAATGAGCAGTTCTTC.

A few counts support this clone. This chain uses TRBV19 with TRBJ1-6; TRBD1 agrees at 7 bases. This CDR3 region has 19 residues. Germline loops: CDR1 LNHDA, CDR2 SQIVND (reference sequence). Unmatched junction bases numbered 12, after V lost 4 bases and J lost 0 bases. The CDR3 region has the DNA TGTGCCAGTAGTACGAGGTCCGGACAGGCATTCTCCTATAATTCACCCCTCCACTTT. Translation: CASSTRSGQAFSYNSPLHF.

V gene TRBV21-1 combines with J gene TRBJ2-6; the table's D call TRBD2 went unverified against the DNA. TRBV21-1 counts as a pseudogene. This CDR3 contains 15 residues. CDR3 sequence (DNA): TGTGCCAGCACGGGAGGCGGGGCTGGGGCCAACGTCCTGACTTTC. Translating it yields CASTGGGAGANVLTF.

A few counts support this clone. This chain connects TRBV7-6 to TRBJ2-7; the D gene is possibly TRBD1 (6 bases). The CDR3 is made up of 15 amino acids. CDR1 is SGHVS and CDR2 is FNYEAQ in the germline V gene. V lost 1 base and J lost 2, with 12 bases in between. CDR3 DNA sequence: TGTGCCAGCAGCTTAGTGGGGGCGGAGGCCTACGAGCAGTACTTC. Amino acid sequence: CASSLVGAEAYEQYF.

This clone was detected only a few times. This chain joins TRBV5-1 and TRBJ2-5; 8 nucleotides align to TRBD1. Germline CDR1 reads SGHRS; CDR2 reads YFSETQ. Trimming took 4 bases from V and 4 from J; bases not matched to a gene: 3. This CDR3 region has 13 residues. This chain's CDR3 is CASSDTGGETQYF. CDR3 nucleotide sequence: TGCGCCAGCAGCGACACAGGGGGAGAGACCCAGTACTTC.

CDR3 protein: CASSLGTSGMSQYF. The CDR3 bases are TGTGCCAGCAGCCTCGGGACTAGCGGGATGTCCCAGTACTTC. The rearrangement joins TRBV28 to TRBJ2-5, with 13 bases fitting TRBD2. Trimming removed 6 bases from V and 9 bases from J; junction bases left unmatched: 7. Germline V lookup: CDR1 MDHEN, CDR2 SYDVKM. CDR3 length: 14 amino acids. The full variable domain, in which reference TRBV28 and TRBJ2-5 provide the parts outside the CDR3, is DVKVTQSSRYLVKRTGEKVFLECVQDMDHENMFWYRQDPGLGLRLIYFSYDVKMKEKGDIPEGYSVSREKKERFSLILESASTNQTSMYLCASSLGTSGMSQYFGPGTRLLVL.

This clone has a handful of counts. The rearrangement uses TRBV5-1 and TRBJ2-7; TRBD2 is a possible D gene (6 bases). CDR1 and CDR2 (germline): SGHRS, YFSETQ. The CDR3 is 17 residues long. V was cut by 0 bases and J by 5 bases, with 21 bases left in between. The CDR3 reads CASSLDSLWGRKDEQYF. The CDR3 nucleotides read TGCGCCAGCAGCTTGGACTCTTTGTGGGGGAGGAAAGACGAGCAGTACTTC.

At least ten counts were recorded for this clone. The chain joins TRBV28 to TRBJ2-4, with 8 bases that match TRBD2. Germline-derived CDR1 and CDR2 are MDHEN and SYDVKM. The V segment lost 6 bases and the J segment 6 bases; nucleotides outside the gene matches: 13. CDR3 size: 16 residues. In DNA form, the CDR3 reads TGTGCCAGCAGCCCCTGGAGCGGGAGCCAAGGAAACATTCAGTACTTC. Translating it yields CASSPWSGSQGNIQYF.

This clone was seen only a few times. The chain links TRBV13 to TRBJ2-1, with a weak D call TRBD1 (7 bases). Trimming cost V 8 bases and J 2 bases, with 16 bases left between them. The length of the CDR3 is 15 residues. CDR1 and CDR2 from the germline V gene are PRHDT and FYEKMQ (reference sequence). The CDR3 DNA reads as TGTGCCAGCTCAATTGCGGGACAGCCCTACAATGAGCAGTTCTTC. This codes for CASSIAGQPYNEQFF.

The CDR3: CASSGTVNTEAFF. The DNA of the CDR3 is TGTGCCAGTAGTGGAACAGTGAACACTGAAGCTTTCTTT. The gene calls are TRBV19 and TRBJ1-1, with D hard to call. The CDR3 has 13 amino acids. Trimming removed 5 bases at V and 0 bases at J, with 7 bases between. The germline V gene has CDR1 LNHDA and CDR2 SQIVND (reference sequence).

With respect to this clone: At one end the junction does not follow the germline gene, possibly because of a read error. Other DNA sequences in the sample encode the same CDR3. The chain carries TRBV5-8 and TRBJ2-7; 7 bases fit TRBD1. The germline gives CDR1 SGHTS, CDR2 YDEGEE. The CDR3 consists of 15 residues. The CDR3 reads CASRPSGTSGGEQYF. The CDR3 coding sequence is TGTGCTAGCAGACCCTCCGGGACCTCAGGGGGCGAGCAGTACTTC.

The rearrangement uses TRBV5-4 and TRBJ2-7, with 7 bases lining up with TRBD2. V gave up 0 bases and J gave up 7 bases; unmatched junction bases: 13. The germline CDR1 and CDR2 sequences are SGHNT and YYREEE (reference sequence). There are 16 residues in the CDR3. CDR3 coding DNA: TGTGCCAGCAGCTTGGGGATTGGGACTACTTTGAGTGAGCAGTACTTC. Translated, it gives CASSLGIGTTLSEQYF.

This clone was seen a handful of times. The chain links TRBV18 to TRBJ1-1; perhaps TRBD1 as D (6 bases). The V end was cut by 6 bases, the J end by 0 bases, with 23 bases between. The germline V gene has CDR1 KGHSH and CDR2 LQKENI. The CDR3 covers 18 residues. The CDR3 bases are TGTGCCAGCTCCCCGACACTGGCAGGGGTCGTGCTGAACACTGAAGCTTTCTTT. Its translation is CASSPTLAGVVLNTEAFF.

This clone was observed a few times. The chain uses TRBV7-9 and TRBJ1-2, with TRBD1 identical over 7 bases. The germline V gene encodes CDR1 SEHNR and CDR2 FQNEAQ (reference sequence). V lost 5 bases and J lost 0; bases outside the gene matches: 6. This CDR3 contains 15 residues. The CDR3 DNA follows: TGTGCCAGCAGCCCATGGGACAGACCTAACTATGGCTACACCTTC. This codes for CASSPWDRPNYGYTF.